This T cell receptor (beta chain) was observed in a study of T cells in Graves' hyperthyroidism and ophthalmopathy. This clonotype was seen more than once but under ten times. Trimming stripped 6 bases from V and 5 bases from J, with 14 bases between. CDR1 is KGHSY and CDR2 is FQNENV in the germline V gene. The length of the CDR3 is 14 residues. TCR beta CDR3 regions were amplified from RNA transcripts. When the TCR CDR3 underwent first-round RT-PCR, the HTBI primer set was used. TCRdb fed the multiplex PCR reads into MiXCR, producing one record per CDR3 protein. The data contain around 690,000 distinct CDR3 sequences, less than 25% of them singletons.

The TCR sequence derives from a man aged 25-40 years with Graves' ophthalmopathy. The V call is TRBV16, the J call TRBJ1-5; a weak D match, TRBD1 (6 bases). The sequencing sample was made of blood. DNA of the CDR3: TGTGCCAGCAGTAAGACAGGCCCTTATCAGCCCCAGCATTTT. The encoded protein is CASSKTGPYQPQHF.